The sample holds a few counts of the clone carrying this T cell receptor beta chain. Looked up from germline, CDR1 is PRHDT and CDR2 is FYEKMQ (reference sequence). The CDR3 runs 14 residues. Trimming stripped 5 bases from V and 2 bases from J, with 13 bases between. The entry originates in a study of blood T cell repertoires in COVID-19. Study as a whole: COVID-19 samples collected from the United States, Italy and Spain covered acute and convalescent phases.

Clones were read by immunoSEQ multiplex PCR, and TCRdb kept only the in-frame ones, dropping some. The data show roughly 90,000 clones, around 80% seen once. Sequencing was done on a sample of peripheral blood. The rearrangement uses TRBV13 and TRBJ2-7; TRBD2 is a possible D gene (6 bases). The receptor was derived from a woman older than 75 with active or convalescent COVID-19. The CDR3 loop is CASSPGLKTYEQYF. The CDR3 DNA reads TGTGCCAGCAGCCCGGGACTTAAAACCTACGAGCAGTACTTC.